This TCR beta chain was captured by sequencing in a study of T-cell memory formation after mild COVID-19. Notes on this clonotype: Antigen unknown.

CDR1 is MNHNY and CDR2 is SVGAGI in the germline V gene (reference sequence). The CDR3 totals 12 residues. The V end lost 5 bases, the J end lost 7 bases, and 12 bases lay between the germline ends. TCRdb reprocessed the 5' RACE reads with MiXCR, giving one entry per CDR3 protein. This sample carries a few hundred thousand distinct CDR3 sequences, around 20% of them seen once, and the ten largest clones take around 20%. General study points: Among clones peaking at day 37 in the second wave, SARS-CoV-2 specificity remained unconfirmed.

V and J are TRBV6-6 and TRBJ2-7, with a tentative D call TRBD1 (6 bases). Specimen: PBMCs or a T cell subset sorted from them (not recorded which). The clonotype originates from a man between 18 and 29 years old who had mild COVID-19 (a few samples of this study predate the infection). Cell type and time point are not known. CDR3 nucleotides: TGTGCCAGCAGTCCGACAGGACCTGAGCAGTACTTC. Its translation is CASSPTGPEQYF.